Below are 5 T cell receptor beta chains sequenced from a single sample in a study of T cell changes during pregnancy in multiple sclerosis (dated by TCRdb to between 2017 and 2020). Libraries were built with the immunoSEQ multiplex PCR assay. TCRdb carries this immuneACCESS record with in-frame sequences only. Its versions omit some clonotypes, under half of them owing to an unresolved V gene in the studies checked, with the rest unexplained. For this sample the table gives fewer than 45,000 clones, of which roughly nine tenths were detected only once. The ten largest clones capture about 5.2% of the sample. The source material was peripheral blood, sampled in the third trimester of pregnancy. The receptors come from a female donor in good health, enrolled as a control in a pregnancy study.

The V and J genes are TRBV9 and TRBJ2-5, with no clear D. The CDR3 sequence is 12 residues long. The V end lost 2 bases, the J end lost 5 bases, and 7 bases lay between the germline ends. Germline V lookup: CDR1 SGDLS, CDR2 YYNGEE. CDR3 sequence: CASSVTGETQYF. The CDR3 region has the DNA TGTGCCAGCAGCGTTACCGGGGAGACCCAGTACTTC.

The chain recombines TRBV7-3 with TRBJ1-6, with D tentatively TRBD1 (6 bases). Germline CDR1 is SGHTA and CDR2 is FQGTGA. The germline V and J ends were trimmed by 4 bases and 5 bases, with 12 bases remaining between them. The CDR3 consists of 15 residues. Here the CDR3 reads CASSSDRTNNSPLHF. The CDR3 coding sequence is TGTGCCAGCAGCTCTGACAGGACCAATAATTCACCCCTCCACTTT. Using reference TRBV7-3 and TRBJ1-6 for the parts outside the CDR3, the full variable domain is GAGVSQTPSNKVTEKGKYVELRCDPISGHTALYWYRQSLGQGPEFLIYFQGTGAADDSGLPNDRFFAVRPEGSVSTLKIQRTERGDSAVYLCASSSDRTNNSPLHFGNGTRLTVT.

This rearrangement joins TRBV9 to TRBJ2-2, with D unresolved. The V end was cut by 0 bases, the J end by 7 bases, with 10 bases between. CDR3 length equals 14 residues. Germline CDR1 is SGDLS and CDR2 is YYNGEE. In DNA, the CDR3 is TGTGCCAGCAGCGTAGTAATCGGCGGCGGGGAGCTGTTTTTT. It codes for CASSVVIGGGELFF.

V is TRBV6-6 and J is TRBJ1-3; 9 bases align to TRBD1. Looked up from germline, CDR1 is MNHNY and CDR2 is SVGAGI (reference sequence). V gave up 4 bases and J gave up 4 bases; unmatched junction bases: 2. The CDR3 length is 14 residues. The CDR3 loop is CASSWTGDGNTIYF. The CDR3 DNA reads TGTGCCAGCAGTTGGACAGGGGACGGAAACACCATATATTTT.

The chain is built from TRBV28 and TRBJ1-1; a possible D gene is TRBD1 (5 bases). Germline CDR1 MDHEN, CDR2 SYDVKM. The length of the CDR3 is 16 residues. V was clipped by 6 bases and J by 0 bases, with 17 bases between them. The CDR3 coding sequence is TGTGCCAGCAGACCCCGGATGGCAGGGTTGAACACTGAAGCTTTCTTT. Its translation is CASRPRMAGLNTEAFF. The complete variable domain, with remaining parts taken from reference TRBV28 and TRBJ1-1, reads DVKVTQSSRYLVKRTGEKVFLECVQDMDHENMFWYRQDPGLGLRLIYFSYDVKMKEKGDIPEGYSVSREKKERFSLILESASTNQTSMYLCASRPRMAGLNTEAFFGQGTRLTVV.